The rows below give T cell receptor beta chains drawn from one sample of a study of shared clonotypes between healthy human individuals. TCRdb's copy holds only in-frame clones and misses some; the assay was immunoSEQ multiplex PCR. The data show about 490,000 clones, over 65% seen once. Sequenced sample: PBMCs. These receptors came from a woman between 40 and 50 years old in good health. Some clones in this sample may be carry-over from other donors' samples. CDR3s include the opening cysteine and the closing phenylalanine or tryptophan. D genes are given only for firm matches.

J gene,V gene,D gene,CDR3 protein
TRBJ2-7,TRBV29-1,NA,CSVGMAWGPYEQYF
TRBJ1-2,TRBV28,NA,CASRGGTGYGYTF
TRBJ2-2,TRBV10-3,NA,CASAVAGTDTGELFF
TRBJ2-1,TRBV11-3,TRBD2,CASSLAGGVYNEQFF
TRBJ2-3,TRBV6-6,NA,CASSYSGSTDTQYF
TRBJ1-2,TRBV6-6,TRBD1,CASSYFGQGPYGYTF
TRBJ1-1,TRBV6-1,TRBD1,CASSGWTGDITEAFF
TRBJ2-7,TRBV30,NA,CAWSASGVYEQYF
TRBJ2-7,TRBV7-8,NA,CASSLAPGLSYEQYF
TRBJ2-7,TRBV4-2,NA,CASSQVPYGGGYEQYF
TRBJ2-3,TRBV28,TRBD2,CASSTLAGGWLDTQYF
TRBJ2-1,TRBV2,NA,CASSEAVEQFF
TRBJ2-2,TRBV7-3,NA,CASSQLANTGELFF
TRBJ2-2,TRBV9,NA,CASSVSGELFF
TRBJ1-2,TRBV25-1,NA,CASSEYGDTVYGYTF
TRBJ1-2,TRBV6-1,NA,CASSDYTGYTF
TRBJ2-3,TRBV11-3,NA,CASSLGRVADTQYF
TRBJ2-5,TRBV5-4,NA,CASSARATVETQYF
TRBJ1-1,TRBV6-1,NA,CASTPRWDGHEAFF
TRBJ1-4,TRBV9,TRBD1,CASSPGQGYGNEKLFF
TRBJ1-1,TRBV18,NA,CASSRGSEAFF
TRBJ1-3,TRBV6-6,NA,CATSWAGSGNTIYF
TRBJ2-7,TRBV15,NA,CATSRDRTAAVYEQYF
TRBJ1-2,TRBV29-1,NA,CSVGEGGGGYTF
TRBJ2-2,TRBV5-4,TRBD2,CASSRGSGRANTGELFF
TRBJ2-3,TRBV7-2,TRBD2,CASSLDLGGRGDTQYF
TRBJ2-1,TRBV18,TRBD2,CASSQNSGISYNEQFF
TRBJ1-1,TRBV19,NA,CASSIGGGRAFF
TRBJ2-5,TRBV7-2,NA,CASSLASTWGPPVQETQYF
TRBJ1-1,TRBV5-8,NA,CASSTRGLGITEAFF
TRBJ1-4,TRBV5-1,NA,CASSPGARRGEKLFF
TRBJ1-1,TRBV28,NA,CASSFRRLEAFF
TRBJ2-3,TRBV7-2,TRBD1,CASSLDRADTQYF
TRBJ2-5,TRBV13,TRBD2,CASSHRWTSGTGGRETQYF
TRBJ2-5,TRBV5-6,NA,CASSNSGGKTQYF
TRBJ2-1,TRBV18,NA,CASSPGRNEQFF
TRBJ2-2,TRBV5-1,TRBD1,CASSPIDRASGELFF
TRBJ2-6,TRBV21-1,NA,CASSIGRDFITDLSGANVLTF
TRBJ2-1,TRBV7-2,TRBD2,CASSLSFGGRFSYNEQFF
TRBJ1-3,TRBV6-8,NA,CASKPGSSGNTIYF
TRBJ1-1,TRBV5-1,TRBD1,CASNLRGGTEAFF
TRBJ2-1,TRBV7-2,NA,CASSLESGENEQFF
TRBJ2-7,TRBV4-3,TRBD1,CASSQDLIRGQGTYEQYF
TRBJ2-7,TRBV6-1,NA,CASSEAYTASYEQYF
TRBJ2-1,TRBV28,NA,CASSFREQQFF
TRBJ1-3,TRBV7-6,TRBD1,CASSFEGQAVGTIYF
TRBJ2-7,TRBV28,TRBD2,CASSLGTSGTYEQYF
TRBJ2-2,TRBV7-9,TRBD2,CASSLVTSGRAANTGELFF
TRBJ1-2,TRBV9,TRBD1,CASSKGTGAGYTF
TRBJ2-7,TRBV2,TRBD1,CASRQTGAYEQYF
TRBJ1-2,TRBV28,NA,CASSKSVRRNYGYTF